This T cell receptor (beta chain) was sequenced during a study of T cells in Graves' hyperthyroidism and ophthalmopathy. The CDR3 runs to 15 residues. With 0 bases removed from V and 2 bases from J, the gap between germline ends came to 11 bases. Germline V gene data show CDR1 as KGHSH and CDR2 as LQKENI. This clonotype appeared many times. RNA transcripts gave rise to amplified TCR beta CDR3 regions. Primed by the HTBI set, a first-round RT-PCR was run on the TCR CDR3. MiXCR was run by TCRdb on the multiplex PCR reads, yielding one entry per CDR3 protein. Among roughly 260,000 distinct CDR3 sequences listed, approximately 15% were seen once. The study left out patients who had uncontrolled infection, other autoimmune disease, pregnancy or lactation. Clinical symptoms, serum thyroxine and TRAb, thyroid ultrasound and orbital computed tomography were used for the diagnoses. A roughly 9.3 ml volume of fresh peripheral blood provided the PBMCs.

This rearrangement joins TRBV18 to TRBJ2-7, with a weak D call TRBD1 (6 bases). This TCR was recovered from a woman aged 40 to 50 with Graves' hyperthyroidism that later progressed to Graves' ophthalmopathy. Sequenced input: blood. CDR3 loop: CASSPPPRGTYEQYF. CDR3 coding DNA: TGTGCCAGCTCACCACCCCCCAGGGGAACCTACGAGCAGTACTTC.